This TCR beta chain originates from a study of neurological immune-mediated disorders. The CDR3 is 18 residues long. TCRdb independently ran MiXCR on the 5' RACE reads; one entry per CDR3 protein. Seen here are tens of thousands of distinct CDR3 sequences, approximately 5.9% observed once, and the top ten hold 45%. There are many counts of this clonotype. The origin of this receptor is a man between 18 and 29 years old in good health. Sequences were obtained from CD8+ T cells from blood. The chain uses TRBV21-1 and TRBJ1-5. TRBV21-1 is a pseudogene. CDR3 in amino acids: CASSKGAGGRASNQPQHF. The CDR3 nucleotides read TGTGCCAGCAGCAAAGGGGCAGGGGGGAGGGCGAGCAATCAGCCCCAGCATTTT.